This T cell receptor beta chain was profiled in a study of T cells in Graves' hyperthyroidism and ophthalmopathy. Study as a whole: Upon initial diagnosis and before any treatment, peripheral blood was collected.

Exclusion followed for patients with uncontrolled infection, other autoimmune disease, pregnancy or lactation. Source material for PBMCs was over 7.5 ml fresh peripheral blood. Looked up from germline, CDR1 is SEHNR and CDR2 is FQNEAQ (reference sequence). The CDR3 covers 15 residues. V dropped 0 bases and J dropped 2; count of bases not matched to a gene: 4. The source material, RNA transcripts, was used to amplify TCR beta CDR3 regions. The primer set for the first-round RT-PCR of the TCR CDR3 was HTBI. MiXCR, applied by TCRdb to the multiplex PCR reads, yields one record per CDR3 protein. The sample has approximately 600,000 distinct CDR3 sequences; approximately 14% are singletons.

V and J are TRBV7-9 and TRBJ2-7; 7 nucleotides match TRBD2. The specimen was blood. This TCR was recovered from a young woman with Graves' hyperthyroidism that later progressed to Graves' ophthalmopathy. CDR3 sequence reads: CASSLAGGSPYEQYF. The CDR3 DNA reads TGTGCCAGCAGCTTAGCGGGAGGGAGCCCCTACGAGCAGTACTTC.